This entry describes one T cell receptor (beta chain). Its antigen is not known. The CDR3 length is 14 residues. V lost 3 bases and J lost 6, with 12 bases in between. From germline, CDR1 is LNHDA and CDR2 SQIVND (reference sequence). Repertoires were generated with immunoSEQ multiplex PCR, while TCRdb's copy carries only in-frame clones and drops some. The data contain approximately 23,000 clones, 82% of them singletons. PRAID featured prominent immunodeficiency. This sample was taken from a study of stem cell transplantation in POMP-related autoinflammatory disease. The wider study: CD8+ T cells were low and CD4+ cells naive-skewed before transplant. Whole-study findings and limits: Across all analyzed T-cell subsets, patients with PRAID tended toward reduced diversity and increased clonality. Fewer unique TRB V-J gene pairings were identified in patients with PRAID.

The TCR comes from a human donor with POMP-related autoinflammation and immune dysregulation (PRAID). Sequences were derived from CD4+ T cells from PBMCs, sampled before stem cell transplantation. The V call is TRBV19, the J call TRBJ1-5; the D is unclear. The chain's CDR3 is CASSIGFNSQPQHF. CDR3 DNA: TGTGCCAGTAGTATCGGGTTTAACAGTCAGCCCCAGCATTTT.